The next 10 T cell receptor beta chains were all read from a single sample in a study of blood T cells in healthy people across ages. Sample-barcoded 5' priming and a J-beta primer mix drove a second PCR of roughly 7 to 11 cycles. MiXCR, run by TCRdb on the 5' RACE reads, gives a single entry per CDR3 protein. The data contain about 1.5 million distinct CDR3 sequences, approximately 43% of them singletons. Sequencing was carried out using blood. Source of these receptors: a woman aged 18-30 years in good health.

This clonotype was counted between two and nine times. J is TRBJ2-5 and V is TRBV10-3, with TRBD2 matching over 8 bases. The V segment lost 4 bases and the J segment 5 bases; nucleotides outside the gene matches: 3. The CDR3 is made up of 13 amino acids. CDR1 and CDR2 (germline): ENHRY, SYGVKD. The CDR3, as DNA: TGTGCCATCAGTGGGACTAGCAGTGAGACCCAGTACTTC. This encodes CAISGTSSETQYF.

V gene TRBV7-9 combines with J gene TRBJ1-2; D is uncertain. The V and J ends lost 7 bases and 8 bases respectively, with 23 bases between them. The CDR3 runs 15 residues. Per the germline V gene, CDR1 is SEHNR and CDR2 is FQNEAQ (reference sequence). Written as DNA, the CDR3 is TGTGCCAGCATCGCTTCGGCAAGGATAGGTTGGGGCTACACCTTC. Protein sequence: CASIASARIGWGYTF.

This clonotype was detected many times. The J gene is TRBJ2-7, the V gene TRBV20-1; 7 bases line up with TRBD1. CDR3 size: 14 residues. Germline V gene data show CDR1 as DFQATT and CDR2 as SNEGSKA (reference sequence). V trimming: 3 bases; J trimming: 0 bases; junction bases outside the gene matches: 5. The CDR3 DNA follows: TGCAGTGCTAGCTCAGGGGGTCGCTCCTACGAGCAGTACTTC. Translation gives CSASSGGRSYEQYF.

The rearrangement uses TRBV11-2 and TRBJ1-2; D call uncertain. The CDR3 runs to 13 residues. V was trimmed by 3 bases and J by 1 base, leaving 6 bases between them. CDR1 and CDR2 from the germline V gene are SGHAT and FQNNGV. CDR3 DNA: TGTGCCAGCAGCTTCCCGAATAACTATGGCTACACCTTC. Its protein is CASSFPNNYGYTF.

The gene calls are TRBV30 and TRBJ2-6; D is possibly TRBD2 (5 bases). Germline V gene sequence: CDR1 GTSNPN, CDR2 SVGIG (reference sequence). The CDR3 is 15 residues long. The V end was cut by 5 bases, the J end by 2 bases, with 13 bases between. DNA of the CDR3: TGTGCCTGGGTGAGGGTTTTCGCTGGGGCCAACGTCCTGACTTTC. This sequence encodes CAWVRVFAGANVLTF.

CDR3 coding DNA: TGCAGCTCCCGGGACAGCTATGGCTACACCTTC. Protein sequence: CSSRDSYGYTF. This chain connects TRBV29-1 to TRBJ1-2; the match to TRBD1 covers 7 bases. CDR1 and CDR2 from the germline V gene are SQVTM and ANQGSEA. The CDR3 length is 11 residues. With V trimmed by 8 bases and J by 4 bases, 4 bases remained unmatched.

The chain couples TRBV6-2 or TRBV6-3 to TRBJ1-1; D perhaps matches TRBD1 (5 bases). V was pared by 6 bases and J by 1 base, with 15 bases between. CDR1 MNHEY and CDR2 SVGEGT come from the germline V gene. The length of the CDR3 is 15 residues. The CDR3 region is CASRGSGRANTEAFF. The CDR3 coding sequence is TGTGCCAGCAGGGGAAGTGGCAGGGCGAACACTGAAGCTTTCTTT.

This clonotype turned up a few times. The chain recombines TRBV30 with TRBJ2-1; 9 bases are a match to TRBD2. V trimming: 6 bases; J trimming: 8 bases; junction bases outside the gene matches: 8. From germline, CDR1 is GTSNPN and CDR2 SVGIG (reference sequence). The length of the CDR3 is 13 residues. The DNA of the CDR3 is TGTGCCTGTACCGGGACTAGCATCGATGAGCAGTTCTTC. Translation gives CACTGTSIDEQFF.

This rearrangement joins TRBV20-1 to TRBJ1-5; D is ambiguous. The V gene's germline CDR1 is DFQATT and CDR2 SNEGSKA (reference sequence). Trimming stripped 6 bases from V and 6 bases from J, with 21 bases between. The CDR3 has 15 amino acids. CDR3 bases: TGCAGTGCCCCGAACCCTCGGGAGTTCGGTCAGCCCCAGCATTTT. Protein: CSAPNPREFGQPQHF.

CDR3 DNA: TGCAGTGCTAGATCTAGCGGGCCTAGCTCCTACAATGAGCAGTTCTTC. Its translation is CSARSSGPSSYNEQFF. J is TRBJ2-1 and V is TRBV20-1, with 8 bases matching TRBD2. The germline CDR1 and CDR2 sequences are DFQATT and SNEGSKA (reference sequence). V dropped 2 bases and J dropped 0; count of bases not matched to a gene: 6. This CDR3 spans 16 amino acids.